This entry lists 24 T cell receptor beta chains sequenced from one sample in a study of vaccination and CD4 T cells after COVID-19. The Oncomine TCR Beta short-read assay sequenced DNA from cultured CD4+ T cells. MiXCR, applied by TCRdb to the PCR reads, yields one record per CDR3 protein. This table has about 20,000 distinct CDR3 sequences, about 40% appearing once. Treatment defined: roughly ten-day PBMC culture with coronavirus spike peptide pools or control peptides (ViraFEST assay). These TCRs' antigens remain unknown. Sample: CD4+ T cells from blood, cultured in vitro, taken before SARS-CoV-2 vaccination. These receptors all stem from a human donor who received a COVID-19 vaccine.

This clonotype turned up a few times. This chain uses TRBV2 with TRBJ2-5; D might be TRBD2 (5 bases). The CDR3 loop spans 15 amino acids. Between the trimmed V and J ends, which lost 2 bases and 5 bases, there was a span of 15 bases. Looked up from germline, CDR1 is SNHLY and CDR2 is FYNNEI. The CDR3 spells CASSELASKGETQYF. The CDR3 bases are TGTGCCAGCAGTGAACTAGCCTCGAAAGGGGAGACCCAGTACTTC.

V is TRBV4-2 and J is TRBJ1-2, with TRBD1 identical over 8 bases. With V trimmed by 2 bases and J by 4 bases, 6 bases remained unmatched. CDR1 and CDR2 (germline): LGHNA, YNFKEQ. The CDR3 covers 15 residues. Here the CDR3 DNA reads TGTGCCAGCAGCCAAACTAATGGACAGGGCTATGGCTACACCTTC. Protein product: CASSQTNGQGYGYTF.

This CDR3 is CASSESGPNEQFF. The CDR3, as DNA: TGTGCCAGCAGTGAATCAGGGCCCAATGAGCAGTTCTTC. This chain joins TRBV2 and TRBJ2-1; D may be TRBD1 (5 bases). The germline gives CDR1 SNHLY, CDR2 FYNNEI. CDR3 size: 13 residues. Trimming shortened V by 2 bases and J by 6 bases, and 8 bases separated the two germline ends.

This chain links TRBV24-1 with TRBJ2-2; TRBD1 matches at 7 bases. The CDR3 runs 16 residues. Germline CDR1 and CDR2: KGHDR and SFDVKD. The V and J ends lost 4 bases and 2 bases, in that order; junction bases with no gene match: 6. The CDR3, as DNA: TGTGCCACCAGTGACAATGACAGGGTCAACACCGGGGAGCTGTTTTTT. Its translation: CATSDNDRVNTGELFF.

V gene TRBV11-3 combines with J gene TRBJ1-1; no firm D call. V was clipped by 1 base and J by 1 base, with 16 bases between them. Germline CDR1 SGHNT, CDR2 YENEEA. CDR3 size: 17 residues. CDR3 sequence reads: CASSLGREVKPNTEAFF. The CDR3 DNA is TGTGCCAGCAGCTTAGGAAGGGAAGTAAAACCGAACACTGAAGCTTTCTTT.

The chain recombines TRBV7-2 with TRBJ2-5; maybe TRBD2 (6 bases). CDR3 length: 16 amino acids. CDR1 is SGHTA and CDR2 is FQGNSA in the germline V gene. Between the trimmed V and J ends, which lost 2 bases and 1 base, there was a span of 14 bases. CDR3 nucleotides: TGTGCCAGCAGCTTACCTAAGGACTACTTCCAAGAGACCCAGTACTTC. Its protein is CASSLPKDYFQETQYF.

This clonotype came up a few times. The chain recombines TRBV10-3 with TRBJ1-1; 9 positions agree with TRBD1. The germline V gene encodes CDR1 ENHRY and CDR2 SYGVKD. V was pared by 6 bases and J by 5 bases, with 10 bases of the junction left unmatched. The CDR3 runs 15 residues. The CDR3 is CAIRKPWTGVTEAFF. The CDR3 DNA is TGTGCCATCAGGAAACCTTGGACAGGGGTTACTGAAGCTTTCTTT.

V gene TRBV24-1 combines with J gene TRBJ1-5; D ambiguous. V lost 3 bases, J lost 1 base, and 0 bases lay in between. The CDR3 extends over 12 amino acids. CDR1 is KGHDR, CDR2 SFDVKD, per germline. The CDR3 coding sequence is TGTGCCACCAGTGATAGCAATCAGCCCCAGCATTTT. Its translation is CATSDSNQPQHF.

This clonotype was found a few times. The chain combines TRBV30 with TRBJ2-7; a weak D match, TRBD1 (5 bases). Per the germline V gene, CDR1 is GTSNPN and CDR2 is SVGIG (reference sequence). Trimming took off 1 base at V and 1 base at J, with 11 bases between the two ends. CDR3 size: 14 residues. CDR3 coding DNA: TGTGCCTGGAGTGCCAACAGGCGATCCTACGAGCAGTACTTC. Translating it yields CAWSANRRSYEQYF.

The rearrangement links TRBV7-6 to TRBJ2-5; 7 bases match TRBD2. Germline V gene data show CDR1 as SGHVS and CDR2 as FNYEAQ. After removal of 2 bases from V and 1 base from J, the junction contained 4 bases not matched to a gene. The CDR3 totals 15 residues. The CDR3 DNA reads as TGTGCCAGCAGCTTATCGGGGGGTCGCCAAGAGACCCAGTACTTC. Translated: CASSLSGGRQETQYF.

The table lists this clonotype with a few counts. In nucleotides, the CDR3 is TGCAGTGCTCGGGTCAGGGGGCCGGGTGGCTACACCTTC. It specifies CSARVRGPGGYTF. This chain joins TRBV20-1 and TRBJ1-2, with 8 bases aligning to TRBD1. V was clipped by 5 bases and J by 7 bases; unmatched bases: 9. Germline CDR1 and CDR2: DFQATT and SNEGSKA (reference sequence). The CDR3 is made up of 13 amino acids.

This clonotype has just a few counts. J is TRBJ1-5 and V is TRBV24-1; D is uncertain. The CDR3 covers 14 residues. Trimming pared 9 bases from V and 0 bases from J, leaving 11 bases between. CDR1 and CDR2 from the germline V gene are KGHDR and SFDVKD. The CDR3 DNA reads as TGTGCCACCGACCTGGACCGTAGCAATCAGCCCCAGCATTTT. Translated, it gives CATDLDRSNQPQHF.

This clonotype showed up just a few times. V gene TRBV30 combines with J gene TRBJ2-4, with no clear D. This CDR3 is built from 15 residues. Per germline, CDR1 GTSNPN and CDR2 SVGIG (reference sequence). V lost 0 bases and J 0 bases, leaving 9 bases between the germline ends. The CDR3 spells CAWSVDRIAKNIQYF. CDR3 DNA sequence: TGTGCCTGGAGTGTGGATCGGATAGCCAAAAACATTCAGTACTTC.

This CDR3 reads CASSLGGIYEQYF. The CDR3 DNA reads TGTGCCAGCAGCTTGGGGGGTATCTACGAGCAGTACTTC. This sequence joins TRBV5-4 and TRBJ2-7; D unclear. The CDR3 has 13 residues. Trimming took 0 bases from V and 3 from J, leaving 7 bases between them. Germline V gene lookup returns CDR1 SGHNT and CDR2 YYREEE (reference sequence).

The rearrangement links TRBV19 to TRBJ1-2; TRBD1 agrees at 8 bases. The CDR3 runs to 16 residues. Germline CDR1 and CDR2: LNHDA and SQIVND (reference sequence). V trimming: 1 base; J trimming: 4 bases; junction bases outside the gene matches: 8. DNA of the CDR3: TGTGCCAGTAGTATAGGGGGGACAGGAGGAGCCTATGGCTACACCTTC. The encoded protein is CASSIGGTGGAYGYTF.

The chain carries TRBV28 and TRBJ1-5; TRBD1 matches at 9 bases. V trimming: 8 bases; J trimming: 3 bases; junction bases outside the gene matches: 8. The germline gives CDR1 MDHEN, CDR2 SYDVKM. The CDR3 length is 15 residues. CDR3 DNA sequence: TGTGCCAGCGCGAGGGGACAGGGCCTCAATCAGCCCCAGCATTTT. Protein product: CASARGQGLNQPQHF.

This chain connects TRBV2 to TRBJ1-6; D unclear. Germline V lookup: CDR1 SNHLY, CDR2 FYNNEI. Trimming took 4 bases from V and 4 from J, leaving 14 bases between them. The CDR3 contains 16 residues. CDR3 sequence reads: CASSVGSGGYNSPLHF. CDR3 bases: TGTGCCAGCAGTGTTGGATCGGGCGGATATAATTCACCCCTCCACTTT.

The rearrangement uses TRBV12-3 or TRBV12-4 and TRBJ2-1; D possibly corresponds to TRBD1 (6 bases). The CDR3 consists of 15 residues. The V end was cut by 5 bases, the J end by 0 bases, with 11 bases between. The CDR3 region has the DNA TGTGCCAGCAGTAAACAGGGCTTCTCCTACAATGAGCAGTTCTTC. This encodes CASSKQGFSYNEQFF.

The genes are TRBV4-1 and TRBJ2-5; D is ambiguous. Germline CDR1 reads MGHRA; CDR2 reads YSYEKL. V shed 2 bases and J shed 3 bases, with 10 bases lying between them. The CDR3 extends over 14 amino acids. In DNA form, the CDR3 reads TGCGCCAGCAGCCAACGAACAGCCGAAGAGACCCAGTACTTC. Amino acids: CASSQRTAEETQYF.

The chain recombines TRBV6-1 with TRBJ1-6, with 8 bases identical to TRBD1. J gave up 10 bases and V 0 bases, and 8 bases lay outside the gene matches. This CDR3 comprises 16 residues. Germline V gene lookup returns CDR1 MNHNS and CDR2 SASEGT. The CDR3 loop reads CASSEAAGGAGSPLHF. In DNA form, the CDR3 reads TGTGCCAGCAGTGAAGCAGCAGGGGGCGCAGGCTCACCCCTCCACTTT.

This clonotype was observed a handful of times. The chain employs TRBV7-2 and TRBJ1-2; D remains unclear. CDR1 is SGHTA, CDR2 FQGNSA, per germline. This CDR3 is 13 amino acids long. V shed 3 bases and J shed 0 bases, with 5 bases lying between them. The CDR3 nucleotides read TGTGCCAGCAGCTTGCCGGCTAACTATGGCTACACCTTC. Protein: CASSLPANYGYTF.

The V gene is TRBV2, the J gene TRBJ2-3; 12 positions agree with TRBD2. Per germline, CDR1 SNHLY and CDR2 FYNNEI. The V and J ends lost 5 bases and 1 base, in that order; junction bases with no gene match: 4. CDR3 length equals 16 residues. The CDR3 sequence: CASSPSGGAGTDTQYF. The CDR3, as DNA: TGTGCCAGCAGTCCTAGCGGGGGGGCTGGCACAGATACGCAGTATTTT. Combining the CDR3 with reference TRBV2 and TRBJ2-3 gives the whole variable domain EPEVTQTPSHQVTQMGQEVILRCVPISNHLYFYWYRQILGQKVEFLVSFYNNEISEKSEIFDDQFSVERPDGSNFTLKIRSTKLEDSAMYFCASSPSGGAGTDTQYFGPGTRLTVL.

This clonotype has just a few counts. This rearrangement joins TRBV20-1 to TRBJ1-2; D call uncertain. V lost 6 bases, J lost 5 bases, and 10 bases lay in between. Germline CDR1 reads DFQATT; CDR2 reads SNEGSKA (reference sequence). This CDR3 comprises 11 residues. The CDR3 region is CSAHSSYGYTF. The CDR3 DNA sequence: TGCAGTGCACACTCTTCATATGGCTACACCTTC.

V usage is TRBV5-6 and J usage is TRBJ1-2, with a tentative D call TRBD1 (5 bases). Trimming took 1 base from V and 8 from J, leaving 9 bases between them. The CDR3 extends over 12 amino acids. Germline V gives CDR1 SGHDT, CDR2 YYEEEE. The CDR3 sequence is CASSLSGKGYTF. Here the CDR3 DNA reads TGTGCCAGCAGCTTGTCAGGGAAGGGCTACACCTTC.